A single T cell receptor beta chain is shown here with its context. Authors' data handling: Estimation of nucleated cell counts relied on the amplification of reference gene primers. Assay used: immunoSEQ multiplex PCR; TCRdb lists only in-frame clones, some missing. V and J calls and clone size come straight from that table; D and trimming were deduced from the DNA. Of just over 150,000 clones listed, roughly 82% were seen once; the top ten hold 7%. The data belong to a study of blood T cell repertoires in COVID-19. The ends lost 6 bases at V and 5 bases at J; junction bases unmatched: 8. Germline CDR1 MNHNS, CDR2 SASEGT. This CDR3 comprises 15 residues.

V and J are TRBV6-1 and TRBJ1-2; 11 nucleotides align to TRBD1. This clonotype originated in a middle-aged woman with COVID-19, enrolled during active disease. Sequenced: peripheral blood. The CDR3 loop reads CASRPGTGGVYGYTF. For the CDR3, the DNA is TGTGCCAGCAGACCCGGGACAGGGGGGGTTTATGGCTACACCTTC.